This TCR beta chain was documented in a study of siplizumab effects on memory and regulatory T cells (dated by TCRdb to between 2019 and 2020). About the full investigation: The study examined how the anti-CD2 antibody siplizumab affects alloreactive T-cell subsets in allogeneic mixed lymphocyte reactions built from human PBMCs.

On this clone itself: Its antigen is not yet known. No per-base quality is available; no much larger clone lies one base away.

The research as a whole found: Roughly 80-95% of proliferating CD4+ or CD8+ clones could not be assigned a naive or memory phenotype. Whether proliferating Tregs from siplizumab cultures actually had suppressive function was not functionally confirmed. Of the alloreactive CD4+ clones that could be mapped, the Treg-derived share averaged about 63% with siplizumab compared with approximately 25% in control reactions. Because sequences at frequencies below about 10^-5 were poorly captured, only a minor fraction of alloreactive clones could be mapped back to unstimulated subsets. Unstimulated naive T cells appeared to be more diverse than memory T cells, and naive cells seemed to make a substantial contribution to the alloresponse. The cumulative frequency of alloreactive sequences traceable to unstimulated CD4+ memory T cells was significantly reduced by siplizumab.

Sorted unstimulated T cells and proliferating T cells recovered from mixed lymphocyte reactions were subjected to TCRbeta CDR3 sequencing. Fresh whole blood from ten HLA-typed healthy donors served as the source for isolating PBMCs. Unstimulated CD4+ regulatory T cells were FACS-sorted to map the origin of alloreactive clones. In the germline V gene, CDR1 corresponds to SGHNT and CDR2 to YENEEA. Germline trimming amounts to 4 bases on V and 0 bases on J, with 3 as the count of junction bases outside the gene matches. Reading from cysteine to phenylalanine, the CDR3 counts 15 amino acids. Kept here is only the CDR3 DNA, which spans 45 bases and is read in frame from base 1. Receptor amplification or capture employed the immunoSEQ multiplex PCR assay. About 10^5 TCR templates per sample were assayed by the deep sequencing platform. Genomic DNA extracted from sorted T cells was used for TCRbeta CDR3 sequencing. The study's own analysis went as follows. The R programming language was used for clonal analysis of TCRbeta CDR3 data. Comparing unstimulated samples against CFSE-low samples taken after the reaction was how alloreactive CD4+ and CD8+ clones were defined. Regulatory or non-regulatory origin of alloreactive CD4+ clones was assigned by matching sequences to the sorted unstimulated Treg and non-Treg repertoires. The clones in this table, taken by TCRdb from immuneACCESS, are in-frame only. Not every clone is retained; where verified, under half of the shortfall comes from an unresolved V gene, and the cause of the rest is unknown. V, J and clone size reflect that table, while D and trimming were determined from the DNA. The sample table holds roughly 80,000 clones, of which over 80% were seen once. The ten largest make up roughly 1.4% of the sample.

Sequences were obtained from Tregs sorted from blood. The chain links TRBV11-3 with TRBJ2-3; a stretch of 8 junction bases matches TRBD2. This receptor was obtained from a human donor in good health. The nucleotides are TGTGCCAGCAGCTCGCGGGGGGCTAGCACAGATACGCAGTATTTT. Translation gives CASSSRGASTDTQYF.